The rows below give T cell receptor beta chains drawn from one sample of a study of T cells in Graves' hyperthyroidism and ophthalmopathy. TCRdb recomputed calls from the multiplex PCR reads with MiXCR, one row per CDR3 protein. This table holds about 560,000 distinct CDR3 sequences, around 17% found once. Sequenced sample: blood. The receptors were gathered from a woman younger than 35 with Graves' hyperthyroidism. Each CDR3 is given with its conserved first and last residue. A D gene is named only where the DNA matches it firmly. Clone size is stated in some rows and not others, as once, few, many or a class when expanded.

>TRBJ1-5|TRBV29-1|.|few
TGCAGCGTAGGGGACAGCAATCAGCCCCAGCATTTT
CSVGDSNQPQHF
>TRBJ2-2|TRBV12-3/TRBV12-4|TRBD1|many
TGTGCCAGCATGGCCCCGGGACAGGGGGTGGGCGGGGAGCTGTTTTTT
CASMAPGQGVGGELFF
>TRBJ1-2|TRBV7-9|TRBD1|.
TGTGCCAGCAGCTTAGCCGGGACAGGGGACGACGGCTACACCTTC
CASSLAGTGDDGYTF
>TRBJ1-3|TRBV20-1|.|few
TGCAGTGCCCTTCGGGACACCATATATTTT
CSALRDTIYF
>TRBJ1-1|TRBV5-4|.|.
TGTGCCAGCAGCTTGCCGGGGCCCAGCACTGAAGCTTTCTTT
CASSLPGPSTEAFF
>TRBJ2-2|TRBV20-1|.|many
TGCAGTGCTAGAGTACACAGGGTGGACACCGGGGAGCTGTTTTTT
CSARVHRVDTGELFF
>TRBJ2-4|TRBV20-1|.|few
TGCAGTGTATCAATAGCCAAAAACATTCAGTACTTC
CSVSIAKNIQYF
>TRBJ2-7|TRBV4-1|.|many
TGCGCCAGCAGCCAAGAGGCGGAGGCAGGCGGGTACGAGCAGTACTTC
CASSQEAEAGGYEQYF
>TRBJ1-5|TRBV11-2|.|many
TGTGCCAGCAGCTCCCGTGCGGATGGCAATCAGCCCCAGCATTTT
CASSSRADGNQPQHF
>TRBJ1-2|TRBV7-2|.|many
TGTGCCAGCAGCCTAGGGGTCTCCTATGGCTACACCTTC
CASSLGVSYGYTF
>TRBJ2-1|TRBV5-1|TRBD2|few
TGCGCCAGCAGTCGATCGACTAGCGGAGCCTCCTACAATGAGCAGTTCTTC
CASSRSTSGASYNEQFF
>TRBJ2-5|TRBV6-1|.|.
TGTGCCAGCAGTGAAGCAGGCAGGGGGGGGGAGACCCAGTACTTC
CASSEAGRGGETQYF
>TRBJ1-1|TRBV20-1|.|many
TGCAGTGCTATGCCGGACAGAAACACTGAAGCTTTCTTT
CSAMPDRNTEAFF
>TRBJ2-5|TRBV20-1|TRBD2|many
TGCAGTGCTCTTAACGTACAAGCGGGAGCGGTTGGAGAGACCCAGTACTTC
CSALNVQAGAVGETQYF
>TRBJ1-6|TRBV12-3/TRBV12-4|TRBD1|many
TGTGCCAGCAGCCCGGACAGGGGGCAAAGTTCACCCCTCCACTTT
CASSPDRGQSSPLHF
>TRBJ2-7|TRBV20-1|TRBD2|many
TGCAGTGCTGTACGGGGGGGCTCCTACGAGCAGTACTTC
CSAVRGGSYEQYF
>TRBJ2-2|TRBV12-3/TRBV12-4|.|many
TGTGCCAGCAGTCCGCTTAAGACCGGGGAGCTGTTTTTT
CASSPLKTGELFF
>TRBJ1-3|TRBV11-3|.|many
TGTGCCAGCAGCTTACGTCCCAGGGTTGGAAACACCATATATTTT
CASSLRPRVGNTIYF
>TRBJ2-5|TRBV14|TRBD1|.
TGTGCCAGCAGCCTATGGGACAGCTCCGAGACCCAGTACTTC
CASSLWDSSETQYF
>TRBJ1-2|TRBV13|.|many
TGTGCCAGCAGCTTAGTCCGGTCTACCTATGGCTACACCTTC
CASSLVRSTYGYTF
>TRBJ2-7|TRBV2|TRBD1|many
TGTGCCAGCACCACACAGGGGCACGAGCAGTACTTC
CASTTQGHEQYF
>TRBJ2-7|TRBV6-2/TRBV6-3|.|few
TGTGCCGCGCAGGGGAGTTCCTACGAGCAGTACTTC
CAAQGSSYEQYF
>TRBJ2-5|TRBV11-2|TRBD1|.
TGTGCCAGCAGCTTAGGGGTGACAGGGTATGAATCGGAGTACTTC
CASSLGVTGYESEYF
>TRBJ2-1|TRBV11-2|TRBD2|many
TGTGCCAGCAGCCCGTATTCTAGCGGGGTGATCAATGAGCAGTTCTTC
CASSPYSSGVINEQFF
>TRBJ2-7|TRBV9|.|.
TGTGCCAGCAGCGTTTCGCAGGGTGCGGCCTACGAGCAGTACTTC
CASSVSQGAAYEQYF
>TRBJ2-2|TRBV13|TRBD1|few
TGTGCCAGCCGTGATACGGGACAGTCGAACACCGGGGAGCTGTTTTTT
CASRDTGQSNTGELFF
>TRBJ2-3|TRBV20-1|.|.
TGCAGTGCTAGAGATGCGCCGGATACGCAGTATTTT
CSARDAPDTQYF
>TRBJ2-1|TRBV4-1|.|.
TGCGCCAGCAGCCAAGATGGAGTCTCCCAGGGGTCTGAGCAGTTCTTC
CASSQDGVSQGSEQFF
>TRBJ2-1|TRBV11-3|TRBD2|many
TGTGCCAGCAGCTTAAGTTTGAGCGGGAGAGCGTTCGATGAGCAGTTCTTC
CASSLSLSGRAFDEQFF
>TRBJ2-1|TRBV7-2|.|many
TGTGCCAGCAGCTTAGGTTCCGAGGTAGGGCAGTTCTTC
CASSLGSEVGQFF
>TRBJ2-1|TRBV7-9|TRBD2|few
TGTGCCAGCAGCTCCAATCACCTTCTCGGACTAGCGGACAATGAGCAGTTCTTC
CASSSNHLLGLADNEQFF
>TRBJ1-2|TRBV12-5|.|.
TGTGCTAGTGGTTTTGGGCAGGGACGATATGGCTACACCTTC
CASGFGQGRYGYTF
>TRBJ1-5|TRBV25-1|.|many
TGTGCCAGCAGTGAGTCCGGTAGCAATCAGCCCCAGCATTTT
CASSESGSNQPQHF
>TRBJ1-2|TRBV28|.|.
TGTGCCAGCGGGGGGGGCAGAGGCTATGGCTACACCTTC
CASGGGRGYGYTF
>TRBJ2-7|TRBV20-1|.|many
TGCAGTGCTAGTTCAGGGAGGTACGAGCAGTACTTC
CSASSGRYEQYF
>TRBJ1-2|TRBV28|.|many
TGTGCCAGCAGTTCCCCCAGGGGAAATAGGTATGGCTACACCTTC
CASSSPRGNRYGYTF
>TRBJ2-1|TRBV27|TRBD1|many
TGTGCCAGCAGGACCGGGACAGGGTCAATATTCTACAATGAGCAGTTCTTC
CASRTGTGSIFYNEQFF
>TRBJ2-7|TRBV6-2/TRBV6-3|.|few
TGTGCCAGCAGTTACCGCGTGGGAGAGCAGTACTTC
CASSYRVGEQYF
>TRBJ2-1|TRBV11-2|TRBD2|many
TGTGCCAGCAGCCCGGGGGGTAACAATGAGCAGTTCTTC
CASSPGGNNEQFF
>TRBJ2-1|TRBV11-3|TRBD2|.
TGTGCCAGCAGCCGCTCCAGCGGGGGCTACTACAATGAGCAGTTCTTC
CASSRSSGGYYNEQFF
>TRBJ2-1|TRBV6-1|.|few
TGTGCCAGCATTTTTGGTGGGGGAAACTACAATGAGCAGTTCTTC
CASIFGGGNYNEQFF
>TRBJ1-3|TRBV20-1|.|few
TGCAGTGCTAGTCAGCCCTCTGGAAACACCATATATTTT
CSASQPSGNTIYF